This TCR beta chain was observed in a study of shared T cell receptors in the human thymus. Trimming removed 5 bases at V and 1 base at J, with 27 bases between. The V gene's germline CDR1 is MDHEN and CDR2 SYDVKM. The CDR3 is 19 residues long. Using immunoSEQ multiplex PCR, the repertoire was profiled, and TCRdb retains in-frame clones only, with some absent. The sample lists hundreds of thousands of clones; more than 70% were seen once. The same data also went into a second study, on human thymus T cells. That work contributes: Resections were taken during corrective heart surgery, and the thymus tissue came from these.

The receptor comes from a boy under two years old with a congenital heart defect. The sample comprised thymocytes. V gene TRBV28 combines with J gene TRBJ2-7; tentative D call: TRBD1 (6 bases). For the CDR3, the DNA is TGTGCCAGCAGTCGACAACAGGGAACTCTAGGGGGTCCTTCCTACGAGCAGTACTTC. Its translation is CASSRQQGTLGGPSYEQYF.